This T cell receptor beta chain was observed in a study of shared clonotypes between healthy human individuals. Study-wide findings and caveats: The expectation was that sequencing depth would affect clonotype sharing among donors.

TCRdb's table, derived via immunoSEQ multiplex PCR, lists solely in-frame clones and lacks some. Of over a million clones listed, approximately 98.5% are singletons. Partitioning of CD4+ cells yielded a CD45RA+ naive subset and a CD45RA-negative memory subset. As regards this clone: Its antigen is not known.

Material for sequencing was naive CD4+ T cells sorted from blood. Stated subset: CD45RA+ positively selected. This sequence was found in a man aged 25 to 40 in good health.

In nucleotides, the CDR3 is TGCGCCAGCAGCTTCAAGGGGGGGACAGGGGATAACACTGAAGCTTTCTTT. Amino acids: CASSFKGGTGDNTEAFF. The chain has TRBV4-3 and TRBJ1-1, with 10 bases that match TRBD1. The junction had 11 bases not matched to a gene; V was cut back by 5 bases and J by 2 bases. The CDR3 sequence is 17 residues long. CDR1 and CDR2 (germline): LGHNA, YSLEER.